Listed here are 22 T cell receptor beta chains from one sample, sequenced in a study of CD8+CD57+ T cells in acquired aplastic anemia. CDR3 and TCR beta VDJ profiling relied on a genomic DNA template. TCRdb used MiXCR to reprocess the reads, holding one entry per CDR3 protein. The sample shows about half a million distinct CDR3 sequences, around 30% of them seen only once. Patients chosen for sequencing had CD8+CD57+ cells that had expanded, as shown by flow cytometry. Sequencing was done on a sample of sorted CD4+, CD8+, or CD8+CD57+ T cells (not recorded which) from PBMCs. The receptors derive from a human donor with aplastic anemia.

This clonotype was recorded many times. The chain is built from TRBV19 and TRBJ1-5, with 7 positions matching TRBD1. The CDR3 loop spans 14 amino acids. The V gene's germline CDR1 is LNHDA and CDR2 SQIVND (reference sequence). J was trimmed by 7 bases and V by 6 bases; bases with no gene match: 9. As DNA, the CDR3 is TGTGCCAGTAGGCGAGGGGGCGCGGGGCAGCCCCAGCATTTT. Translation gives CASRRGGAGQPQHF.

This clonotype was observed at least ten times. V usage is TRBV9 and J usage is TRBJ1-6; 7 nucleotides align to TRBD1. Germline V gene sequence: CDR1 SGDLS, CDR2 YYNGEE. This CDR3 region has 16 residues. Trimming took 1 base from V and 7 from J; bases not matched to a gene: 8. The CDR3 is CASSVSPGQSNSPLHF. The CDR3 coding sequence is TGTGCCAGCAGCGTATCCCCGGGACAGAGCAATTCACCCCTCCACTTT.

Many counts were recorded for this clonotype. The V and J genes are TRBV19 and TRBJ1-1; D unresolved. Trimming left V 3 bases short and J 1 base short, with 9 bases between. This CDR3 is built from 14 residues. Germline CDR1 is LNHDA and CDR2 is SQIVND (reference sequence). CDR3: CASSITATNTEAFF. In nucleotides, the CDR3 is TGTGCCAGTAGTATCACAGCGACGAACACTGAAGCTTTCTTT.

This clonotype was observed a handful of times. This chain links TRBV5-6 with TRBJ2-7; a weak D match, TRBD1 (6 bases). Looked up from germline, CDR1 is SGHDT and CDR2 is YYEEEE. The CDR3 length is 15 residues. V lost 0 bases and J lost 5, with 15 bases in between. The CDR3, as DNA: TGTGCCAGCAGCTTGGCCCGCAGGGGCAGCCACGAGCAGTACTTC. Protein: CASSLARRGSHEQYF.

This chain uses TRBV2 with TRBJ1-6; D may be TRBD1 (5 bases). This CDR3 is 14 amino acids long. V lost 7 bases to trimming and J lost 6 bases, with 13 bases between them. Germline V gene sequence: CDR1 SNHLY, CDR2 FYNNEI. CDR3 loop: CASTNAGSNSPLHF. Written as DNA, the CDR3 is TGTGCCAGCACCAACGCAGGGAGTAATTCACCCCTCCACTTT.

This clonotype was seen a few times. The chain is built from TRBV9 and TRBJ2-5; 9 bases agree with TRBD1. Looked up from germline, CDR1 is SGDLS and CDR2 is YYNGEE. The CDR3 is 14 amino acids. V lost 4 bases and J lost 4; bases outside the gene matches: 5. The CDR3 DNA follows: TGTGCCAGCAGCTACGGGACAGGGAGAGAGACCCAGTACTTC. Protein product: CASSYGTGRETQYF.

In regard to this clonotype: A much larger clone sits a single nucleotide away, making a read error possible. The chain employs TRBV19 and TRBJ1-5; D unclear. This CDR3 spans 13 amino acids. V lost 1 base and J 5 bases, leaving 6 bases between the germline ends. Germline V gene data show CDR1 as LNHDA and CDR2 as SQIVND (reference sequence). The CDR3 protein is CASSIALDQPQHF. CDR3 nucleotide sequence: TGTGCCAGTAGTATAGCACTGGATCAGCCCCAGCATTTT.

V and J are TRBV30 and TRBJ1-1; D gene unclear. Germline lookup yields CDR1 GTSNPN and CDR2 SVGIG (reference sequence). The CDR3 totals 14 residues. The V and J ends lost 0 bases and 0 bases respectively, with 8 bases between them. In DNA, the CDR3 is TGTGCCTGGAGTGTACCCGGGCTGAACACTGAAGCTTTCTTT. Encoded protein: CAWSVPGLNTEAFF.

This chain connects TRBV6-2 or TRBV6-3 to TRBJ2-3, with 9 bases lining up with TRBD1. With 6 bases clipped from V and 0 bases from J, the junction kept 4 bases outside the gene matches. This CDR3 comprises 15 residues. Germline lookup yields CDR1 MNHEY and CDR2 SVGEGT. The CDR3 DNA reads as TGTGCCAGCAGGAACAGGGGGCCTAGCACAGATACGCAGTATTTT. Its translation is CASRNRGPSTDTQYF.

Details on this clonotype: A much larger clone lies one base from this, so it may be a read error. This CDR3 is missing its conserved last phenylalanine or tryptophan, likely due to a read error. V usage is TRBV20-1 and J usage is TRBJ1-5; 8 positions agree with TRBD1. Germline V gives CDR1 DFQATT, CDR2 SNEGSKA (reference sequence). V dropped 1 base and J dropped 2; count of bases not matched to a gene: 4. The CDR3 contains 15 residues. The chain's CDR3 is CSARVSGGGNQPQHL. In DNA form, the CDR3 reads TGCAGTGCTAGAGTATCAGGGGGCGGCAATCAGCCCCAGCATCTT.

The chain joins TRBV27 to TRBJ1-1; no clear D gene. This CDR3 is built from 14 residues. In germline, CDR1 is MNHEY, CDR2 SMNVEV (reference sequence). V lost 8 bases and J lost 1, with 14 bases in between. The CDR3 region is CASGRPNPNTEAFF. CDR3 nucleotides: TGTGCCAGCGGGCGGCCCAACCCGAACACTGAAGCTTTCTTT.

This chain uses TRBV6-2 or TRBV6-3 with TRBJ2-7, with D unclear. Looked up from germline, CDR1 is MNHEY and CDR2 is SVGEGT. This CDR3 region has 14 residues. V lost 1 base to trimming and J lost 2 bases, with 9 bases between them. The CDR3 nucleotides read TGTGCCAGCAGTTACTACCCCTTGCCCTACGAGCAGTACTTC. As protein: CASSYYPLPYEQYF.

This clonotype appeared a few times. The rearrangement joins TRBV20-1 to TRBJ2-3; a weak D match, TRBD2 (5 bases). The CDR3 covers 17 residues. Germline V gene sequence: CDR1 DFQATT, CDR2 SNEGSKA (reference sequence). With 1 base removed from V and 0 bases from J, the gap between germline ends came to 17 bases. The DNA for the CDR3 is TGCAGTGCTAGAGTTCAGTCGGCTAGCCTAAGCACAGATACGCAGTATTTT. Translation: CSARVQSASLSTDTQYF.

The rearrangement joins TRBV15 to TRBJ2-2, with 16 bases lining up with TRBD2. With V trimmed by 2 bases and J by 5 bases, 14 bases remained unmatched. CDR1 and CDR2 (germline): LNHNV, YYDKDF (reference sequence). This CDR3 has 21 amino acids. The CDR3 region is CATSRNYPGTSGGGGTGELFF. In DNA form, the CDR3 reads TGTGCCACCAGCAGAAACTACCCCGGGACTAGCGGGGGGGGAGGGACCGGGGAGCTGTTTTTT.

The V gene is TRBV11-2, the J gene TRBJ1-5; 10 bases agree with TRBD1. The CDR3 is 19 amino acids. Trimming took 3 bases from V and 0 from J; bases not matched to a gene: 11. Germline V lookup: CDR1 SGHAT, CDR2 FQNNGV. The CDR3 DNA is TGTGCCAGCAGCTTCTATCGGACAGGGGGAGCTTATAGCAATCAGCCCCAGCATTTT. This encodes CASSFYRTGGAYSNQPQHF.

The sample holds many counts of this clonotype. This CDR3 reads CASSPRTALSEQYF. The CDR3, as DNA: TGTGCCAGCAGCCCCCGGACGGCGCTTAGTGAGCAGTACTTC. The rearrangement joins TRBV9 to TRBJ2-7; D not certain. This CDR3 is 14 amino acids long. Per the germline V gene, CDR1 is SGDLS and CDR2 is YYNGEE. V lost 4 bases, J lost 7 bases, and 18 bases lay in between.

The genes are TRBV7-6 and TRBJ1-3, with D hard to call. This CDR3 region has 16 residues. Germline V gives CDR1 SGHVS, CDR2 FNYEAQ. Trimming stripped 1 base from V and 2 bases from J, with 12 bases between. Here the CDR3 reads CASSLDSRRPGNTIYF. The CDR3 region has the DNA TGTGCCAGCAGCTTAGACTCCAGAAGGCCTGGAAACACCATATATTTT.

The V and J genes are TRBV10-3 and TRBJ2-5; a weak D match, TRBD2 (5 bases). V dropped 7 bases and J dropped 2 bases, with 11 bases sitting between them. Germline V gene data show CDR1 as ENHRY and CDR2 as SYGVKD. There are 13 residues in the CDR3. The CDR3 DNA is TGTGCCATCAAAGGGCGGGTTCAAGAGACCCAGTACTTC. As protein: CAIKGRVQETQYF.

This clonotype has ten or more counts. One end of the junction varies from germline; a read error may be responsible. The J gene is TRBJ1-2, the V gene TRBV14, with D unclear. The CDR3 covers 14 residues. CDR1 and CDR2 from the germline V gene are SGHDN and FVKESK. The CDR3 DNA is TGTGCCAGCAGCCAAGATGGGCTGGCCTATAGCTACACCTTC. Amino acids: CASSQDGLAYSYTF.

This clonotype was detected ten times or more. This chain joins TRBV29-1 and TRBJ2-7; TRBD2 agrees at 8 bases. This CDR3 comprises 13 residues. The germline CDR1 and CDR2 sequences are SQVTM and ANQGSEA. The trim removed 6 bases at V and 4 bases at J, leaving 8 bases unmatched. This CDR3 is CSVREEGTYEQYF. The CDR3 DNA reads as TGCAGCGTGCGGGAGGAGGGGACTTACGAGCAGTACTTC.

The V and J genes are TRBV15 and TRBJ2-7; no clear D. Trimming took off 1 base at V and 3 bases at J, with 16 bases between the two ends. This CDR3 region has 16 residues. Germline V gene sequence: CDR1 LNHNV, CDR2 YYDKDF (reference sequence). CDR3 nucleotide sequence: TGTGCCACCAGCAGAGGTAAATCTATGGAACTCTACGAGCAGTACTTC. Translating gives CATSRGKSMELYEQYF.

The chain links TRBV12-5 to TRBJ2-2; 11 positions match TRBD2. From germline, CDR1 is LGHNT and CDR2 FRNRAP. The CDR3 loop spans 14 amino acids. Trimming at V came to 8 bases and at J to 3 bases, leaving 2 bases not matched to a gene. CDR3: CASRLAGYTGELFF. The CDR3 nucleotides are TGTGCTAGTAGACTAGCGGGGTACACCGGGGAGCTGTTTTTT.